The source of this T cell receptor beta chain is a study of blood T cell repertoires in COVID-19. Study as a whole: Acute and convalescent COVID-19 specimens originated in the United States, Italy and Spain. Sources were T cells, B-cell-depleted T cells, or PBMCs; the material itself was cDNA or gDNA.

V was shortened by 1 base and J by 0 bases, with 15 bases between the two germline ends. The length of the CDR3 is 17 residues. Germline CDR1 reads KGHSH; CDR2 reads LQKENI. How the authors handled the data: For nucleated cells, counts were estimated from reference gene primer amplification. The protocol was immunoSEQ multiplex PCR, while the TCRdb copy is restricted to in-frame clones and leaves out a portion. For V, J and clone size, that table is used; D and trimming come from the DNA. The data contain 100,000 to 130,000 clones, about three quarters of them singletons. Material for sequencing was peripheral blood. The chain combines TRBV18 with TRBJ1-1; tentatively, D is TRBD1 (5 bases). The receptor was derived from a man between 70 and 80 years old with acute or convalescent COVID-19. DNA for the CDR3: TGTGCCAGCTCACCACTACCAACAGGTTCAATGAACACTGAAGCTTTCTTT. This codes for CASSPLPTGSMNTEAFF.